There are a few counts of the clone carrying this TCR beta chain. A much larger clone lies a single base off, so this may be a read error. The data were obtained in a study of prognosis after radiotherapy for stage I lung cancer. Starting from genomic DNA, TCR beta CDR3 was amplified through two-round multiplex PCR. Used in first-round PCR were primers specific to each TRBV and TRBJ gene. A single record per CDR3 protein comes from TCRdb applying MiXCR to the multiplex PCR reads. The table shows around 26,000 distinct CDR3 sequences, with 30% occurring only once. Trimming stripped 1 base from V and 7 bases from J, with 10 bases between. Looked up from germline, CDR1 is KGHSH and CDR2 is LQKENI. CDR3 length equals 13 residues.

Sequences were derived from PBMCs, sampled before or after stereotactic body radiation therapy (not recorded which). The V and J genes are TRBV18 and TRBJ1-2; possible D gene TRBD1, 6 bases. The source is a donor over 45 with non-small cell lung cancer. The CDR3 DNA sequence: TGTGCCAGCTCACCACACAGGGAAGGTGGCTACACCTTC. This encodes CASSPHREGGYTF.